Presented here are 28 T cell receptor beta chains from one specimen sequenced in a study of cytomegalovirus exposure and HLA in healthy donors. Primers for the PCR totalled 60 Vbeta and 13 Jbeta. The table came from immunoSEQ multiplex PCR; TCRdb's copy has only in-frame clones and leaves some out. The profile shows about 190,000 clones, 78% of them singletons. Material: PBMCs. These TCRs come from a woman aged 25 to 45 in good health and CMV-seropositive.

This clone was observed a single time. The chain recombines TRBV28 with TRBJ1-1; no clear D gene. The CDR3 has 13 amino acids. Germline values: CDR1 MDHEN, CDR2 SYDVKM. The V gene lost 6 bases and the J gene lost 0 bases, with 8 bases spanning the gap. The CDR3 coding sequence is TGTGCCAGCAGACGGACTTTGAACACTGAAGCTTTCTTT. The encoded protein is CASRRTLNTEAFF. The entire variable domain, with the rest obtained from reference TRBV28 and TRBJ1-1, is as follows: DVKVTQSSRYLVKRTGEKVFLECVQDMDHENMFWYRQDPGLGLRLIYFSYDVKMKEKGDIPEGYSVSREKKERFSLILESASTNQTSMYLCASRRTLNTEAFFGQGTRLTVV.

A few counts support this clone. V is TRBV6-6 and J is TRBJ1-5; perhaps TRBD1 as D (6 bases). Per the germline V gene, CDR1 is MNHNY and CDR2 is SVGAGI (reference sequence). The CDR3 spans 14 residues. V lost 4 bases, J lost 7 bases, and 14 bases lay in between. The CDR3 bases are TGTGCCAGCAGTTCTACAGGGACCGCCCAGCCCCAGCATTTT. Translation gives CASSSTGTAQPQHF.

This chain uses TRBV28 with TRBJ2-3, with a possible D match to TRBD2 (5 bases). In germline, CDR1 is MDHEN, CDR2 SYDVKM. V was cut by 3 bases and J by 2 bases, with 15 bases left in between. This CDR3 is built from 16 residues. CDR3 residues: CASSFHGEGPTDTQYF. The CDR3 bases are TGTGCCAGCAGTTTCCATGGCGAGGGCCCCACAGATACGCAGTATTTT.

The CDR3 nucleotides are TGTGCCAGCAGGATAAAGGGGGCGCGTTATGGCTACACCTTC. It specifies CASRIKGARYGYTF. The rearrangement uses TRBV28 and TRBJ1-2, with 7 bases fitting TRBD1. CDR3 length equals 14 residues. V was clipped by 6 bases and J by 5 bases; unmatched bases: 9. The germline CDR1 and CDR2 sequences are MDHEN and SYDVKM.

This clone turned up a few times. This sample includes further DNA sequences coding for the same CDR3. The rearrangement joins TRBV2 to TRBJ2-5; no firm D call. Trimming stripped 1 base from V and 4 bases from J, with 4 bases between. Germline V gives CDR1 SNHLY, CDR2 FYNNEI. The CDR3 has 12 amino acids. This CDR3 is CASSEGRETQYF. The CDR3 DNA reads TGTGCCAGCAGTGAAGGTAGAGAGACCCAGTACTTC.

The chain links TRBV5-6 to TRBJ2-7; TRBD2 matches at 9 bases. The CDR3 has 16 residues. Germline values: CDR1 SGHDT, CDR2 YYEEEE. V shed 4 bases and J 0 bases; nucleotides not matched to a gene: 8. The CDR3 region is CASSLYAGGTSYEQYF. The DNA for the CDR3 is TGTGCCAGCAGCCTATATGCGGGAGGGACCTCCTACGAGCAGTACTTC.

This clone was seen a handful of times. This chain's CDR3 is CASSTFQGGKTEAFF. CDR3 nucleotide sequence: TGTGCCAGCAGTACCTTCCAGGGGGGAAAAACTGAAGCTTTCTTT. This chain links TRBV6-1 with TRBJ1-1, with 7 bases lining up with TRBD1. Germline V lookup: CDR1 MNHNS, CDR2 SASEGT. The ends lost 5 bases at V and 5 bases at J; junction bases unmatched: 11. This CDR3 comprises 15 residues.

The rearrangement joins TRBV5-1 to TRBJ2-1; weak D call: TRBD1 (9 bases). The V and J ends lost 4 bases and 6 bases respectively, with 20 bases between them. Germline V gene lookup returns CDR1 SGHRS and CDR2 YFSETQ. The CDR3 totals 16 residues. Here the CDR3 reads CASSPRGGQGGNEQFF. The CDR3 DNA reads as TGCGCCAGCAGCCCCCGGGGGGGACAGGGCGGCAATGAGCAGTTCTTC. The whole variable domain, remainder taken from reference TRBV5-1 and TRBJ2-1, is KAGVTQTPRYLIKTRGQQVTLSCSPISGHRSVSWYQQTPGQGLQFLFEYFSETQRNKGNFPGRFSGRQFSNSRSEMNVSTLELGDSALYLCASSPRGGQGGNEQFFGPGTRLTVL.

This clone was picked up a small number of times. The V call is TRBV7-2, the J call TRBJ2-1; the match to TRBD2 covers 9 bases. The CDR3 contains 17 residues. With 3 bases clipped from V and 3 bases from J, the junction kept 9 bases outside the gene matches. Per germline, CDR1 SGHTA and CDR2 FQGNSA. The CDR3 loop is CASSFSRGSGSYNEQFF. CDR3 bases: TGTGCCAGCAGCTTTTCTCGGGGTAGCGGGAGCTACAATGAGCAGTTCTTC.

The gene calls are TRBV5-1 and TRBJ2-5, with TRBD2 matching 7 bases. TRBJ2-7 matches the DNA end more closely, so the J call is doubtful. Per germline, CDR1 SGHRS and CDR2 YFSETQ. CDR3 size: 14 residues. CDR3 DNA: TGCGCCAGCAGCTTGCTTACTAGCGTAGGCGAGCAGTACTTC. It is translated as CASSLLTSVGEQYF.

The CDR3 protein is CASSYGLGGAGEQYF. The CDR3, as DNA: TGTGCCAGCAGTTACGGCCTAGGGGGAGCGGGGGAGCAGTACTTC. This sequence joins TRBV6-6 and TRBJ2-7, with D perhaps matching TRBD2 (7 bases). V lost 2 bases, J lost 7 bases, and 18 bases lay in between. The CDR3 has 15 amino acids. Looked up from germline, CDR1 is MNHNY and CDR2 is SVGAGI (reference sequence).

V and J are TRBV6-6 and TRBJ2-7; a weak D match, TRBD2 (5 bases). The V end was cut by 6 bases, the J end by 1 base, with 13 bases between. CDR3 length: 14 amino acids. Germline-derived CDR1 and CDR2 are MNHNY and SVGAGI (reference sequence). The CDR3 nucleotides read TGTGCCAGCAGCCGGACTGTATCATCCTACGAGCAGTACTTC. This translates into CASSRTVSSYEQYF.

V and J are TRBV15 and TRBJ1-5, with 11 bases identical to TRBD1. V shed 0 bases and J 6 bases; nucleotides not matched to a gene: 4. Germline V gene lookup returns CDR1 LNHNV and CDR2 YYDKDF (reference sequence). This CDR3 has 16 residues. CDR3 sequence: CATSRERTGGTQPQHF. The CDR3, as DNA: TGTGCCACCAGCAGAGAAAGGACAGGGGGCACTCAGCCCCAGCATTTT.

This clone was counted only a few times. This chain joins TRBV6-5 and TRBJ1-1; the D gene is possibly TRBD1 (5 bases). The CDR3 is 13 residues long. Germline assignment: CDR1 MNHEY and CDR2 SVGAGI. The V gene lost 6 bases and the J gene lost 4 bases, with 12 bases spanning the gap. The CDR3 loop reads CASSLTRATEAFF. Written as DNA, the CDR3 is TGTGCCAGCAGCCTAACCAGGGCCACTGAAGCTTTCTTT.

V gene TRBV19 combines with J gene TRBJ2-5; possibly TRBD1 for D (6 bases). The CDR3 extends over 12 amino acids. The ends were cut back, 8 bases at V and 2 bases at J, with 9 bases in the middle. In germline, CDR1 is LNHDA, CDR2 SQIVND (reference sequence). The CDR3 reads CASQRGQETQYF. As DNA, the CDR3 is TGTGCCAGTCAAAGGGGGCAAGAGACCCAGTACTTC.

This chain links TRBV30 with TRBJ1-5; no clear D gene. The germline V gene has CDR1 GTSNPN and CDR2 SVGIG (reference sequence). The ends were cut back, 0 bases at V and 4 bases at J, with 13 bases in the middle. This CDR3 region has 15 residues. In nucleotides, the CDR3 is TGTGCCTGGAGTGTCGGGGATTCCCTAAATCAGCCCCAGCATTTT. It encodes CAWSVGDSLNQPQHF.

In nucleotides, the CDR3 is TGTGCCTGTCGGGGTAGCTCTGGGGCCAACGTCCTGACTTTC. This codes for CACRGSSGANVLTF. The rearrangement joins TRBV30 to TRBJ2-6; the D gene is possibly TRBD2 (5 bases). The CDR3 is 14 amino acids. In germline, CDR1 is GTSNPN, CDR2 SVGIG (reference sequence). V lost 6 bases and J 0 bases, leaving 9 bases between the germline ends.

The rearrangement links TRBV7-2 to TRBJ1-5; D not resolved. This CDR3 has 12 amino acids. CDR1 is SGHTA and CDR2 is FQGNSA in the germline V gene. The ends were cut back, 5 bases at V and 11 bases at J, with 13 bases in the middle. CDR3 in DNA: TGTGCCAGCAGCACCTTTGGTACTGCCCAGCATTTT. As protein: CASSTFGTAQHF.

This chain links TRBV5-1 with TRBJ1-2, with D possibly being TRBD1 (5 bases). From germline, CDR1 is SGHRS and CDR2 YFSETQ. V lost 0 bases and J lost 3, with 9 bases in between. The CDR3 runs to 14 residues. This CDR3 reads CASSLVGRDYGYTF. The CDR3 bases are TGCGCCAGCAGCTTGGTTGGCAGGGACTATGGCTACACCTTC.

The chain recombines TRBV7-2 with TRBJ1-2, with no clear D. Germline assignment: CDR1 SGHTA and CDR2 FQGNSA. Trimming took off 1 base at V and 4 bases at J, with 16 bases between the two ends. There are 16 residues in the CDR3. CDR3 DNA sequence: TGTGCCAGCAGCTTAGAACTGAGGGAGGTGGCCTATGGCTACACCTTC. As protein: CASSLELREVAYGYTF. The complete variable domain, with remaining parts taken from reference TRBV7-2 and TRBJ1-2, reads GAGVSQSPSNKVTEKGKDVELRCDPISGHTALYWYRQSLGQGLEFLIYFQGNSAPDKSGLPSDRFSAERTGGSVSTLTIQRTQQEDSAVYLCASSLELREVAYGYTFGSGTRLTVV.

The rearrangement links TRBV5-1 to TRBJ2-3; no reliable D call. The V end lost 4 bases, the J end lost 6 bases, and 15 bases lay between the germline ends. Germline values: CDR1 SGHRS, CDR2 YFSETQ. The CDR3 spans 14 residues. CDR3 DNA: TGCGCCAGCAGCCTTAATGAGCCCCGGGATACGCAGTATTTT. Translating gives CASSLNEPRDTQYF.

J is TRBJ1-1 and V is TRBV5-4; 9 nucleotides match TRBD1. CDR1 and CDR2 from the germline V gene are SGHNT and YYREEE (reference sequence). J was trimmed by 4 bases and V by 4 bases; bases with no gene match: 8. This CDR3 region has 15 residues. The CDR3 here is CASSARTGEATEAFF. The DNA for the CDR3 is TGTGCCAGCAGCGCCCGGACAGGGGAGGCCACTGAAGCTTTCTTT.

The gene calls are TRBV5-1 and TRBJ1-3; TRBD1 might be the D (5 bases). V was pared by 4 bases and J by 0 bases, with 17 bases between. This CDR3 is 17 amino acids long. CDR1 is SGHRS, CDR2 YFSETQ, per germline. The CDR3 loop is CASSPGQGSLSGNTIYF. CDR3 bases: TGCGCCAGCAGCCCGGGTCAGGGATCTCTCTCTGGAAACACCATATATTTT.

J is TRBJ2-5 and V is TRBV27; 15 nucleotides line up with TRBD2. Trimming removed 3 bases from V and 4 bases from J; junction bases left unmatched: 12. This CDR3 contains 19 residues. CDR1 is MNHEY, CDR2 SMNVEV, per germline (reference sequence). The CDR3 nucleotides are TGTGCCAGCAGTTTTGTTAGGACTAGCGGGGGGGCTTCTGGAGAGACCCAGTACTTC. Amino acids: CASSFVRTSGGASGETQYF.

In this sample, this clone turned up once. The rearrangement links TRBV19 to TRBJ1-2; possible D gene TRBD1, 6 bases. The CDR3 length is 16 residues. Between the trimmed V and J ends, which lost 3 bases and 5 bases, there was a span of 19 bases. Germline CDR1 is LNHDA and CDR2 is SQIVND (reference sequence). The CDR3 nucleotides read TGTGCCAGTAGTATCGACGGACAGCCCGCCGAATATGGCTACACCTTC. Protein: CASSIDGQPAEYGYTF.

This clone showed up just once. The chain recombines TRBV28 with TRBJ2-7; 12 bases are shared with TRBD2. Germline loops: CDR1 MDHEN, CDR2 SYDVKM. The J segment lost 2 bases and the V segment lost 6 bases, leaving 5 bases of the junction unmatched. CDR3 size: 15 residues. The CDR3, as DNA: TGTGCCAGCAGGCCCGCTAGCGGGGGGGCCTACGAGCAGTACTTC. This sequence encodes CASRPASGGAYEQYF.

J is TRBJ2-7 and V is TRBV11-2, with 13 bases fitting TRBD2. V was pared by 5 bases and J by 5 bases, with 9 bases of the junction left unmatched. There are 16 residues in the CDR3. Germline lookup yields CDR1 SGHAT and CDR2 FQNNGV. The CDR3 spells CASSGRLAGGPHEQYF. CDR3 sequence (DNA): TGTGCCAGCAGCGGTCGACTAGCGGGGGGCCCTCACGAGCAGTACTTC.

The chain couples TRBV7-2 to TRBJ2-1; D is perhaps TRBD1 (5 bases). CDR3 size: 15 residues. The V end was cut by 5 bases, the J end by 0 bases, with 11 bases between. Germline loops: CDR1 SGHTA, CDR2 FQGNSA. CDR3 DNA: TGTGCCAGCAGCCTTGACAGAAGCTCCTACAATGAGCAGTTCTTC. Amino acids: CASSLDRSSYNEQFF. The complete variable domain, with remaining parts taken from reference TRBV7-2 and TRBJ2-1, reads GAGVSQSPSNKVTEKGKDVELRCDPISGHTALYWYRQSLGQGLEFLIYFQGNSAPDKSGLPSDRFSAERTGGSVSTLTIQRTQQEDSAVYLCASSLDRSSYNEQFFGPGTRLTVL.